This is a list of T cell receptor beta chains from one sample in a study of T-cell memory formation after mild COVID-19. MiXCR, applied by TCRdb to the 5' RACE reads, yields one record per CDR3 protein. The data show about 340,000 distinct CDR3 sequences, with 10% to 15% seen just once and 20% to 25% held by the top ten. The sequencing sample was made of PBMCs or a T cell subset sorted from them (not recorded which). Receptors originate from a man aged 18 to 30 who had mild COVID-19 (a few samples of this study predate the infection). Cell type and time point are not known. The CDR3 runs from the conserved cysteine through the conserved F or W.

TRBJ2-1 | TRBV7-3 | CASSHRGNEQFF
TRBJ1-1 | TRBV7-2 | CASRQTGGGGTEAFF
TRBJ2-3 | TRBV5-1 | CASSMGQGTDTQYF
TRBJ2-7 | TRBV4-3 | CASSQNRVGEQYF
TRBJ2-1 | TRBV6-5 | CASGGSQNEQFF
TRBJ1-1 | TRBV7-9 | CASNTGVEQAFF
TRBJ2-2 | TRBV7-2 | CASSLHGPTGELFF
TRBJ1-1 | TRBV5-1 | CASSYGLGGPNTEAFF
TRBJ2-3 | TRBV20-1 | CSASHPSGTSVHTQYF
TRBJ2-7 | TRBV6-1 | CASSLRVVMEQYF
TRBJ2-1 | TRBV5-1 | CASSVSRGSYNEQFF
TRBJ2-2 | TRBV7-2 | CASSPKSPVGRTGELFF
TRBJ1-1 | TRBV5-1 | CASSLTMKLTEAFF
TRBJ1-2 | TRBV3-1 | CASSQDYTGERYGYTF
TRBJ2-2 | TRBV5-5 | CASSLYIGELFF
TRBJ1-6 | TRBV20-1 | CSARAGTGPYNSPLHF
TRBJ1-6 | TRBV7-2 | CASSGQAYNSPLHF
TRBJ2-2 | TRBV15 | CATSREDLGLAANTGELFF
TRBJ1-2 | TRBV5-1 | CASSSWTGGYGYTF
TRBJ2-7 | TRBV20-1 | CSARVGTGLSEQYF
TRBJ1-2 | TRBV15 | CATSMGVLDGYTF
TRBJ2-1 | TRBV7-9 | CASSFRGGPYNEQFF
TRBJ2-7 | TRBV7-9 | CASSSESGAKQYF
TRBJ1-2 | TRBV7-2 | CASSFGWTAANYGYTF
TRBJ1-2 | TRBV7-9 | CASSASRGNYGYTF
TRBJ1-6 | TRBV11-2 | CASSGTANSPLHF
TRBJ1-6 | TRBV18 | CASSMAELYSPLHF
TRBJ2-3 | TRBV20-1 | CSARSPGGAGGPPDTQYF
TRBJ1-3 | TRBV25-1 | CASSSRTGGPGNTIYF